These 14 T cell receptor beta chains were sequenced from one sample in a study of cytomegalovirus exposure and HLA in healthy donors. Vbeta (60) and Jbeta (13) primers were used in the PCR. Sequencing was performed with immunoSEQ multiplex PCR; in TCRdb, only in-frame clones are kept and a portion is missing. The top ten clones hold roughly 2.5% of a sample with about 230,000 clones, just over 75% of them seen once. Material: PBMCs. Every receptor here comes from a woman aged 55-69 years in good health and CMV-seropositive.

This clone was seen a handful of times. The CDR3 sequence: CATSRDLNGYEQYF. CDR3 nucleotides: TGTGCCACCAGCAGAGATCTTAACGGGTACGAGCAGTACTTC. The V call is TRBV15, the J call TRBJ2-7; D gene unclear. Deletions cut 0 bases from V and 4 bases from J, with 10 bases between. Germline V gene data show CDR1 as LNHNV and CDR2 as YYDKDF (reference sequence). The CDR3 has 14 residues.

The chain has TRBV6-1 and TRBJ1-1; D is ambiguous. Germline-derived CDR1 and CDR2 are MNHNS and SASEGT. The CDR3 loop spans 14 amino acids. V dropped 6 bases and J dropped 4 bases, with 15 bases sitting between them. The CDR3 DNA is TGTGCCAGCAGCTCGGGTTTTAGTACCACTGAAGCTTTCTTT. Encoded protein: CASSSGFSTTEAFF.

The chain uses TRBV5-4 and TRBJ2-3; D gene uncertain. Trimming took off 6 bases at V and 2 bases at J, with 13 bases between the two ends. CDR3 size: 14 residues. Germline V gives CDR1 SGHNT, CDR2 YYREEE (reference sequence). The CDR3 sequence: CASTHSSYTDTQYF. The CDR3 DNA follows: TGTGCCAGCACCCACTCGTCCTACACAGATACGCAGTATTTT.

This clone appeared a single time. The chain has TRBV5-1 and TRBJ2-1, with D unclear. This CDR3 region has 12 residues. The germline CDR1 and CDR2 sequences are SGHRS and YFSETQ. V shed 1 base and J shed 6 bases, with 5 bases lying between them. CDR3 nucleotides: TGCGCCAGCAGCTTGTCAGGCAATGAGCAGTTCTTC. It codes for CASSLSGNEQFF. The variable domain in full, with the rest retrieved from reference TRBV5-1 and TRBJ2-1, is KAGVTQTPRYLIKTRGQQVTLSCSPISGHRSVSWYQQTPGQGLQFLFEYFSETQRNKGNFPGRFSGRQFSNSRSEMNVSTLELGDSALYLCASSLSGNEQFFGPGTRLTVL.

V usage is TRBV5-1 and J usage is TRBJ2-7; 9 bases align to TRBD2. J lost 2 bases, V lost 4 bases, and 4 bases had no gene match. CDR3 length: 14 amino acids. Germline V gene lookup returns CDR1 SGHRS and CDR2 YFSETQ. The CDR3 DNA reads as TGCGCCAGCAGCCTGACTAGCGGTGCCTACGAGCAGTACTTC. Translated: CASSLTSGAYEQYF.

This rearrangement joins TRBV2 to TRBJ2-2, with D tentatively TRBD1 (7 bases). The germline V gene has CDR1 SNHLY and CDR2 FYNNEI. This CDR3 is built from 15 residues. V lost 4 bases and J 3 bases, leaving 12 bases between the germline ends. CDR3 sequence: CASSAQGGYTGELFF. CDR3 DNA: TGTGCCAGCAGTGCCCAGGGGGGATACACCGGGGAGCTGTTTTTT.

CDR3 residues: CASSIQGNYGYTF. The CDR3 DNA follows: TGTGCCAGTAGTATTCAGGGGAACTATGGCTACACCTTC. The V gene is TRBV19, the J gene TRBJ1-2; weak D call: TRBD1 (6 bases). V lost 3 bases and J 2 bases, leaving 7 bases between the germline ends. The CDR3 is 13 residues long. The germline CDR1 and CDR2 sequences are LNHDA and SQIVND (reference sequence).

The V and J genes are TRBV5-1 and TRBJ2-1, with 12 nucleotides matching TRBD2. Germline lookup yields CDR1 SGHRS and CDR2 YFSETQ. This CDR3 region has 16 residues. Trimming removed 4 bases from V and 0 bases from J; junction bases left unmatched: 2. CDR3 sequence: CASSPTSGSSYNEQFF. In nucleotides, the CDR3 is TGCGCCAGCAGCCCGACTAGCGGGAGCTCCTACAATGAGCAGTTCTTC.

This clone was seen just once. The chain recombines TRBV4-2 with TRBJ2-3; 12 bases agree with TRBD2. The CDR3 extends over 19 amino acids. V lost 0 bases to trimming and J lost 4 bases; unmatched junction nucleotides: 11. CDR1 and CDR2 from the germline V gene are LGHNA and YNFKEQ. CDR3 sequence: CASSQDTLLAGGRPDTQYF. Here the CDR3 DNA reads TGTGCCAGCAGCCAAGATACGTTGCTAGCGGGAGGGCGCCCAGATACGCAGTATTTT.

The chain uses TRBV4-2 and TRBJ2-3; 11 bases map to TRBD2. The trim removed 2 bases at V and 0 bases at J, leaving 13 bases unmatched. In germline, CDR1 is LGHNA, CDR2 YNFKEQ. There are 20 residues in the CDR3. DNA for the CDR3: TGTGCCAGCAGCCAAACTAGCGGGGGCCTCTTCTTTACTAGCACAGATACGCAGTATTTT. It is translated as CASSQTSGGLFFTSTDTQYF.

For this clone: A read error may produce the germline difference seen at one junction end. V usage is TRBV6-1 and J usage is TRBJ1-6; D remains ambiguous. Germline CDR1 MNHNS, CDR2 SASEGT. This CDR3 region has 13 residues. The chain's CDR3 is CVSSESPSSPLHF. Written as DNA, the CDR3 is TGTGTCAGCAGTGAATCTCCGAGTTCACCCCTCCACTTT.

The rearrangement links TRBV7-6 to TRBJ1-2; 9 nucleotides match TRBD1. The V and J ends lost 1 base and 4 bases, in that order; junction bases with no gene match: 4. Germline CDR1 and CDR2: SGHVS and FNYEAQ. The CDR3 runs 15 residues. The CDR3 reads CASSLGQGESYGYTF. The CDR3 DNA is TGTGCCAGCAGCTTAGGACAGGGGGAAAGCTATGGCTACACCTTC.

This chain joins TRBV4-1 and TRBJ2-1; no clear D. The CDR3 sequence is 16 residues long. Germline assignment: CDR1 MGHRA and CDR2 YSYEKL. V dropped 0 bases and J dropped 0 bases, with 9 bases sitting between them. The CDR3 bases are TGCGCCAGCAGCCAAGAAGGCTGGAGCTCCTACAATGAGCAGTTCTTC. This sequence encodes CASSQEGWSSYNEQFF.

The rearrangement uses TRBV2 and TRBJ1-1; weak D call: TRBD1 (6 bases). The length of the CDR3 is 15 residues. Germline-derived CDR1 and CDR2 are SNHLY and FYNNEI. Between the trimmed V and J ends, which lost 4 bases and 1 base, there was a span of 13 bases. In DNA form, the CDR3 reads TGTGCCAGCAGTGTGTTAGGGGGAGAGAACACTGAAGCTTTCTTT. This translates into CASSVLGGENTEAFF.